This TCR beta chain was sequenced for a study of siplizumab effects on memory and regulatory T cells. Study-level findings and limits: Siplizumab caused a significant drop in alloreactive sequences traceable to unstimulated CD4+ memory cells. Many proliferating CD4+ or CD8+ clones remained unclassified. Roughly 75-96% of them could not be assigned either a naive or a memory phenotype. Memory cells seemed less diverse than naive T cells, which seemed major alloresponse contributors. Among mappable alloreactive CD4+ clones, the Treg-derived fraction averaged around 69% with siplizumab versus more than 25% in controls.

This clone showed up just once. The target antigen is unknown. The CDR3 covers 15 residues. The V gene's germline CDR1 is SNHLY and CDR2 FYNNEI. Unmatched junction bases numbered 9, after V lost 9 bases and J lost 1 base. Using immunoSEQ multiplex PCR, the repertoire was profiled, and TCRdb retains in-frame clones only, with some absent. The sample has 100,000 to 110,000 clones, about 95% seen once. The rearrangement links TRBV2 to TRBJ1-5; 7 nucleotides line up with TRBD1. The sample consisted of non-Treg CD4+ T cells sorted from blood. This TCR was sampled from a human donor in good health. The CDR3 coding sequence is TGTGCCAGTAGTCCTCAGGGACAGAGCAATCAGCCCCAGCATTTT. It yields the protein CASSPQGQSNQPQHF.